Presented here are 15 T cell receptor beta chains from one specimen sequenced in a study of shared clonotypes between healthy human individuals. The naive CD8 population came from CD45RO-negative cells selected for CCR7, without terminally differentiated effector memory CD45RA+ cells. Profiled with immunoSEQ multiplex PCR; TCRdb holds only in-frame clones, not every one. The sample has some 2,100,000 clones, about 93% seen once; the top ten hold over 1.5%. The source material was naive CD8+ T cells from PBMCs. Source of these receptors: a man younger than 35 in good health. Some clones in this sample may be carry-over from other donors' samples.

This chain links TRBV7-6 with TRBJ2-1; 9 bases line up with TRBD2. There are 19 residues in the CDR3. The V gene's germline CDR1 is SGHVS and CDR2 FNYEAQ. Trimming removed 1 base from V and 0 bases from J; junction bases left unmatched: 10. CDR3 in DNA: TGTGCCAGCAGCTTAGGGCTAGCGGGATATCAAAGCTCCTACAATGAGCAGTTCTTC. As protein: CASSLGLAGYQSSYNEQFF.

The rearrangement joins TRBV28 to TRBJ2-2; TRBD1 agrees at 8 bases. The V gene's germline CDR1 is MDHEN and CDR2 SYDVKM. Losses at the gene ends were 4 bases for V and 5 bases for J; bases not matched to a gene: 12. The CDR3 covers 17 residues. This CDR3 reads CASSSPPDRGLTGELFF. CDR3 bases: TGTGCCAGCAGTTCCCCCCCCGACAGGGGCCTGACCGGGGAGCTGTTTTTT.

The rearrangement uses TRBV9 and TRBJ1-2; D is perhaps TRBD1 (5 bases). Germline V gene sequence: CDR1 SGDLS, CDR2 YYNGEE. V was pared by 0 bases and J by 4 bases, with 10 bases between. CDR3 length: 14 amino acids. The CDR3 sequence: CASSVVQGGYGYTF. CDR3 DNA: TGTGCCAGCAGCGTAGTTCAGGGAGGCTATGGCTACACCTTC.

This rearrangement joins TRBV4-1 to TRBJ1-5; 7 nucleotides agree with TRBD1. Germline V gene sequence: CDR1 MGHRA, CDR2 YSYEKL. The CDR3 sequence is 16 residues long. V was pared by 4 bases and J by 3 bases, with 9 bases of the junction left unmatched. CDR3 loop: CASSLSWDSYNQPQHF. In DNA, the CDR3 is TGCGCCAGCAGCCTTTCATGGGACAGTTACAATCAGCCCCAGCATTTT.

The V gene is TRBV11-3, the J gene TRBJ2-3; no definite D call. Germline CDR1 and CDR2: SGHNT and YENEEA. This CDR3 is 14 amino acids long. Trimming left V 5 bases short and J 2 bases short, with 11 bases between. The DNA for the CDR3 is TGTGCCAGCAGCCTCCGAAAAGACACAGATACGCAGTATTTT. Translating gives CASSLRKDTDTQYF. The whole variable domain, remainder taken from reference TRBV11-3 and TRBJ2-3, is EAGVVQSPRYKIIEKKQPVAFWCNPISGHNTLYWYLQNLGQGPELLIRYENEEAVDDSQLPKDRFSAERLKGVDSTLKIQPAELGDSAVYLCASSLRKDTDTQYFGPGTRLTVL.

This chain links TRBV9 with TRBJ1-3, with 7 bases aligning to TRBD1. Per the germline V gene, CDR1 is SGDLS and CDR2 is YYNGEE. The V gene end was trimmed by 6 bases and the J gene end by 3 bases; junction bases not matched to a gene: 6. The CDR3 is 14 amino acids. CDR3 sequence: CASTPTGFGNTIYF. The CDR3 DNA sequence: TGTGCCAGCACCCCGACAGGGTTTGGAAACACCATATATTTT.

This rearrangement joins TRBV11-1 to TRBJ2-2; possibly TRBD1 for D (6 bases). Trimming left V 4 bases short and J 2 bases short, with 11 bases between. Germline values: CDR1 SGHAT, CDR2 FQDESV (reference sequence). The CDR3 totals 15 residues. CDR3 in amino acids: CASSSRDINTGELFF. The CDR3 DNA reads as TGTGCCAGCAGCTCCCGGGACATAAACACCGGGGAGCTGTTTTTT.

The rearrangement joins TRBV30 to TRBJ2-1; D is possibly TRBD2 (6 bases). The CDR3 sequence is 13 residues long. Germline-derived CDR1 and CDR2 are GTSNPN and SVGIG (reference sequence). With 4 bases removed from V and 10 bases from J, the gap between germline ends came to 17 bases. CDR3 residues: CAWNTGGAQEQFF. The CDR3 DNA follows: TGTGCCTGGAACACTGGAGGGGCACAAGAGCAGTTCTTC.

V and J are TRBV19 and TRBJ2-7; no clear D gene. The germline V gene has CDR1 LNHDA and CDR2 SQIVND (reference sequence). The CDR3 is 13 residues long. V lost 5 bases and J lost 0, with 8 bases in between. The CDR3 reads CASSPFGSYEQYF. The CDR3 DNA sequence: TGTGCCAGTAGTCCCTTTGGCTCCTACGAGCAGTACTTC.

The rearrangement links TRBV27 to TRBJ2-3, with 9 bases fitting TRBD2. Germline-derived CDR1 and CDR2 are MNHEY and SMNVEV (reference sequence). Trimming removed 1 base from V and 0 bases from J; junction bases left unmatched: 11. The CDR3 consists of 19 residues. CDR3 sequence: CASSLLIASGTASTDTQYF. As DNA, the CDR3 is TGTGCCAGCAGTTTATTGATTGCTAGCGGGACCGCTAGCACAGATACGCAGTATTTT.

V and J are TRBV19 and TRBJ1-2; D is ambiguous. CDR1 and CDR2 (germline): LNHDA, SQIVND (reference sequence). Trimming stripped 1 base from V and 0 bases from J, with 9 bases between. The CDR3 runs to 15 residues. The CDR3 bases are TGTGCCAGTAGTATAGGAGACACCGCTAACTATGGCTACACCTTC. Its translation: CASSIGDTANYGYTF.

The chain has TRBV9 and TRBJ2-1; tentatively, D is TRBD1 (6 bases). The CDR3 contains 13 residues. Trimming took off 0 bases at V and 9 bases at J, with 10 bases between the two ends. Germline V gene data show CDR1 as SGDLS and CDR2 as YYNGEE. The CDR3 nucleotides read TGTGCCAGCAGCGTAGGGGGGCTCACTGAGCAGTTCTTC. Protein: CASSVGGLTEQFF.

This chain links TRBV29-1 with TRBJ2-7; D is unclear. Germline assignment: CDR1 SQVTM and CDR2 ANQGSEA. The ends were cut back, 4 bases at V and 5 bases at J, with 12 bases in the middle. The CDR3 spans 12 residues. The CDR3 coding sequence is TGCAGCGTTGTATTCGGGTGGGACGAGCAGTACTTC. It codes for CSVVFGWDEQYF.

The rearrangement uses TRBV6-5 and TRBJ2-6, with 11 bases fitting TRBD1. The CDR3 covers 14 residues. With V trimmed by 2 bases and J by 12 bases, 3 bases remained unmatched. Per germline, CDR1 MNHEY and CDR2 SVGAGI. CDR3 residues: CASSYGQGAVVLTF. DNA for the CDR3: TGTGCCAGCAGTTACGGACAGGGGGCCGTCGTCCTGACTTTC.

The CDR3 region is CASSTGTGINEQYF. DNA of the CDR3: TGTGCCAGCAGCACAGGGACAGGGATCAACGAGCAGTACTTC. The J gene is TRBJ2-7, the V gene TRBV5-4; TRBD1 matches at 9 bases. This CDR3 contains 14 residues. J gave up 5 bases and V 4 bases, and 7 bases lay outside the gene matches. Germline V gene sequence: CDR1 SGHNT, CDR2 YYREEE (reference sequence).